This T cell receptor (beta chain) was sequenced during a study of CD8 T cells in ankylosing spondylitis. Study-level points and caveats: The clones that were linked to disease were reported to be significantly enriched in matched synovial fluid samples from ankylosing spondylitis patients. Ankylosing spondylitis blood appeared to carry a characteristic TCR beta motif of roughly eight highly homologous variants.

This clonotype was counted many times. Its antigen is not identified. Molecular-barcoded quantitative 5'-RACE produced these TCR beta libraries. TCRdb used MiXCR to reprocess the 5' RACE reads, holding one entry per CDR3 protein. The table records hundreds of thousands of distinct CDR3 sequences, less than 9.5% of them present only once. Germline V gene data show CDR1 as SEHNR and CDR2 as FQNEAQ (reference sequence). The CDR3 extends over 14 amino acids. V lost 1 base to trimming and J lost 4 bases, with 10 bases between them. The genes are TRBV7-9 and TRBJ1-2; a weak D match, TRBD1 (5 bases). The receptor comes from a female donor with ankylosing spondylitis or in good health (not recorded which). Sequencing used blood, either unsorted or a sorted T cell fraction (not recorded which). In nucleotides, the CDR3 is TGTGCCAGCAGCTTAGGCGACGGGGCCTATGGCTACACCTTC. It codes for CASSLGDGAYGYTF.